These T cell receptor beta chains were read from a single sample in a study of CD8+ T cells in alopecia areata. Data came from immunoSEQ multiplex PCR; TCRdb stores just in-frame clones and leaves some out. Among approximately 65,000 clones listed, roughly 44% were seen once. The sequenced sample was CD8+ T cells sorted from blood, obtained at week 0. Receptors originate from a human donor with alopecia areata. Both conserved end residues are part of each CDR3. The order of the fields is CDR3 length, V gene, clone size, J gene, D gene, CDR3 DNA, CDR3 protein. D genes are given only for firm matches. Clone size is stated in some rows and not others, as once, few, many or a class when expanded.

>15|TRBV27|NA|TRBJ2-1|TRBD2
TGTGCCAGCAGTTTCGTAGCGGGGGGGTACAATGAGCAGTTCTTC
CASSFVAGGYNEQFF
>14|TRBV30|medium-sized|TRBJ1-5|TRBD1
TGTGCCTGGAGTCCCGGACAGGGGGCTCAGCCCCAGCATTTT
CAWSPGQGAQPQHF
>11|TRBV28|few|TRBJ2-7|NA
TGTGCCAGCAGTCACGGCTACGAGCAGTACTTC
CASSHGYEQYF
>15|TRBV30|NA|TRBJ2-1|NA
TGTGCCTGGAGTTATTTGTCAGGGGCCTACAATGAGCAGTTCTTC
CAWSYLSGAYNEQFF
>16|TRBV2|NA|TRBJ1-5|TRBD1
TGTGCCAGCAGTGAGGAGGGGGCTGAGTGGAATCAGCCCCAGCATTTT
CASSEEGAEWNQPQHF
>15|TRBV4-1|NA|TRBJ1-1|TRBD1
TGCGCCAGCAGCCAAGTAGAGAGGGGGCACACTGAAGCTTTCTTT
CASSQVERGHTEAFF
>13|TRBV11-2|few|TRBJ2-1|NA
TGTGCCAGCGTGGGGTCCCGATACAATGAGCAGTTCTTC
CASVGSRYNEQFF
>13|TRBV16|few|TRBJ2-7|NA
TGTGCCAGCAGCCAATCTCTAGCCCACGAGCAGTACTTC
CASSQSLAHEQYF
>15|TRBV7-9|once|TRBJ2-7|NA
TGTGCCAGCAGCCCGGGCGCGCCACTCTCCTACGAGCAGTACTTC
CASSPGAPLSYEQYF
>13|TRBV7-3|NA|TRBJ2-7|NA
TGTGCCAGCAGCTTATCCCCTGGGGTTGAGCAGTACTTC
CASSLSPGVEQYF
>14|TRBV27|NA|TRBJ1-5|NA
TGTGCCAGCAGTCTACAGGGTTACGGTCAGCCCCAGCATTTT
CASSLQGYGQPQHF
>13|TRBV7-6|NA|TRBJ2-7|TRBD2
TGTGCCAGCAGCCCACATCCCCTAGCGGGAGTATACTTC
CASSPHPLAGVYF
>15|TRBV9|NA|TRBJ2-7|NA
TGTGCCAGCAGCGCAAGTCAGTGGGTTACCTACGAGCAGTACTTC
CASSASQWVTYEQYF
>14|TRBV29-1|NA|TRBJ2-5|NA
TGCAGCGTTGAAGGTGGAGGGTTAGGAGAGACCCAGTACTTC
CSVEGGGLGETQYF
>16|TRBV21-1|few|TRBJ1-5|NA
TGTGCCAGCAGCAAAGAGAAAGGGACTCGGGATCAGCCCCAGCATTTT
CASSKEKGTRDQPQHF
>17|TRBV29-1|NA|TRBJ2-3|TRBD2
TGCAGCATGGATAGCTCGTCTAGCGGGTTTTACACAGATACGCAGTATTTT
CSMDSSSSGFYTDTQYF
>15|TRBV2|NA|TRBJ2-3|TRBD2
TGTGCCAGCAGGCCGACTAGCGGGAGCACAGATACGCAGTATTTT
CASRPTSGSTDTQYF
>16|TRBV19|NA|TRBJ2-2|TRBD1
TGTGCCAGTAGTATTCGTGGGACAGGGGGTGTCGGGGAGCTGTTTTTT
CASSIRGTGGVGELFF
>17|TRBV7-2|NA|TRBJ2-1|TRBD2
TGTGCCAGCAGCTTAGGATCCGGGACTAGCGGTTACAATGAGCAGTTCTTC
CASSLGSGTSGYNEQFF
>13|TRBV29-1|few|TRBJ2-2|NA
TGCAGCGTTGAAGATAGGGGTTACGGGGAGCTGTTTTTT
CSVEDRGYGELFF
>12|TRBV7-9|few|TRBJ2-3|NA
TGTGCCAGCAGCTTAGATGACCTGCCCGGCTATTTT
CASSLDDLPGYF
>16|TRBV7-9|few|TRBJ2-2|TRBD2
TGTGCCAGCAGCTCTGGACTAGCGGGAAACACCGGGGAGCTGTTTTTT
CASSSGLAGNTGELFF
>16|TRBV9|NA|TRBJ2-3|NA
TGTGCCAGCAGCCCCAAAAGGAGGGAGAGCACAGATACGCAGTATTTT
CASSPKRRESTDTQYF
>14|TRBV5-1|few|TRBJ2-7|NA
TGCGCCAGCAGCCCGGAGGGGGAGTCCTACGAGCAGTACTTC
CASSPEGESYEQYF
>13|TRBV6-5|NA|TRBJ1-2|NA
TGTGCCACCTCCCCCAGGGCTAACTATGGCTACACCTTC
CATSPRANYGYTF
>16|TRBV19|few|TRBJ1-5|NA
TGTGCCAGTAGTATAGGTTACCAAGGACGTGATCAGCCCCAGCATTTT
CASSIGYQGRDQPQHF
>15|TRBV4-1|NA|TRBJ2-7|NA
TGCGCCAGCAGCCAAGGGCGGGACAATACCTACGAGCAGTACTTC
CASSQGRDNTYEQYF
>13|TRBV30|once|TRBJ1-2|NA
TGTGCCTGGAGTAGGGGCATCTTGGATGGCTACACCTTC
CAWSRGILDGYTF
>15|TRBV2|few|TRBJ2-3|NA
TGTGCCAGCATGGGGGACTCCGCTAGCACAGATACGCAGTATTTT
CASMGDSASTDTQYF
>15|TRBV27|once|TRBJ2-7|NA
TGTGCCAGCAGTTTATCCGGGGACCCGGGCTACGAGCAGTACTTC
CASSLSGDPGYEQYF
>14|TRBV9|NA|TRBJ2-1|NA
TGTGCCAGCAGCCCGAAGACTAGTCGCCGTGAGCAGTTCTTC
CASSPKTSRREQFF
>17|TRBV29-1|NA|TRBJ2-2|TRBD2
TGCAGCGTTGTCCCCTCAAGCGGGAGGGTCGCCACCGGGGAGCTGTTTTTT
CSVVPSSGRVATGELFF
>14|TRBV7-8|NA|TRBJ1-3|NA
TGTGCCAGCAGCTTAAAGACCGCGGAAAACACCATATATTTT
CASSLKTAENTIYF
>11|TRBV6-5|few|TRBJ2-7|NA
TGTGCCAGCAGTTACGGTAGCGAGCAGTACTTC
CASSYGSEQYF
>15|TRBV29-1|NA|TRBJ2-5|NA
TGCAGCGTTGTCCCCTCAGGGGGGATAGGTGAGACCCAGTACTTC
CSVVPSGGIGETQYF
>13|TRBV6-5|few|TRBJ2-1|NA
TGTGCCAGCAGTTACTCGGAGGGAAGTGAGCAGTTCTTC
CASSYSEGSEQFF
>13|TRBV27|NA|TRBJ1-2|NA
TGTGCCAGCAGTTTACGTGGGCTCTATGGCTACACCTTC
CASSLRGLYGYTF
>18|TRBV5-1|NA|TRBJ2-5|TRBD2
TGCGCCAGCAGCTCCTTGTTTCCCAGGGTAGCGGGCCAAGAGACCCAGTACTTC
CASSSLFPRVAGQETQYF
>14|TRBV30|NA|TRBJ2-5|NA
TGTGCCTGGAGCGGGGACCCAGACCAAGAGACCCAGTACTTC
CAWSGDPDQETQYF
>16|TRBV6-1|NA|TRBJ1-2|NA
TGTGCCAGCAGTGAATGGGCCCGTTCCGGGGCCTATGGCTACACCTTC
CASSEWARSGAYGYTF
>10|TRBV29-1|few|TRBJ2-1|NA
TGCAGCGTTGAGCTAGGCGAGCAGTTCTTC
CSVELGEQFF
>14|TRBV25-1|NA|TRBJ2-5|NA
TGTGCCAGCTCCGAGGGGGGAGTTGGGGAGACCCAGTACTTC
CASSEGGVGETQYF
>13|TRBV27|few|TRBJ2-5|NA
TGTGCCAGCAGCAACGGGTACCAAGAGACCCAGTACTTC
CASSNGYQETQYF